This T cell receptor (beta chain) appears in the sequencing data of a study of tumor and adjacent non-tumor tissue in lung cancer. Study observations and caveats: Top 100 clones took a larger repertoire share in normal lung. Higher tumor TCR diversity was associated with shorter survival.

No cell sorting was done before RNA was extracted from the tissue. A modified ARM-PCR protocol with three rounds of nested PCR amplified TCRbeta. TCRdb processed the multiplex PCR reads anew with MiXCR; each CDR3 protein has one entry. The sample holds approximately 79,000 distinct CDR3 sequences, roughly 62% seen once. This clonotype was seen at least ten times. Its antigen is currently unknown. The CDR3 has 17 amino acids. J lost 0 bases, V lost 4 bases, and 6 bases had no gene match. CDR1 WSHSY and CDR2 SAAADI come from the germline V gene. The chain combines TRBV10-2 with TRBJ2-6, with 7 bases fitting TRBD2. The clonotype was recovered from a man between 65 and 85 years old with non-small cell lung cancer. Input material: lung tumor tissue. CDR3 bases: TGCGCCAGCAGTGTCTTAGCGGGCGGCTCTGGGGCCAACGTCCTGACTTTC. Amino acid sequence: CASSVLAGGSGANVLTF.